The rows below give T cell receptor beta chains drawn from one sample of a study of PD-1 blockade in classical Hodgkin lymphoma. This table comes from immunoSEQ multiplex PCR, and its TCRdb copy is limited to in-frame clones, with some not included. Of approximately 41,000 clones listed, roughly 65% are singletons. The sequenced sample was peripheral blood mononuclear cells (PBMCs), obtained before the fourth cycle of nivolumab. The receptors were sampled from a human donor with classical Hodgkin lymphoma. Both conserved end residues are part of each CDR3. A D gene is named only where the DNA matches it firmly. Expanded clones get a size class; other rows say once, few or many, or leave the size out.

j_call clone_size d_call v_call cdr3_nt cdr3_aa
TRBJ1-5 NA NA TRBV7-3 TGTGCCAGCAGCGGTGACAGTCAAACTTCCTTCAATCAGCCCCAGCATTTT CASSGDSQTSFNQPQHF
TRBJ1-3 many NA TRBV7-2 TGTGCCAGCAGCTTAGGTCAGGGTAATTCTGGAAACACCATATATTTT CASSLGQGNSGNTIYF
TRBJ2-1 NA NA TRBV7-2 TGTGCCAGCAGCTCCTTTACGCGAGGGCCGAGAGTGCATGAGCAGTTCTTC CASSSFTRGPRVHEQFF
TRBJ1-5 many TRBD1 TRBV6-6 TGTGCCAGCAACCGCCAGGGGGCGAATCAGCCCCAGCATTTT CASNRQGANQPQHF
TRBJ2-1 NA NA TRBV6-4 TGTGCCCGCAAGGGGGGGAACCACAATGAGCAGTTCTTC CARKGGNHNEQFF
TRBJ1-1 NA NA TRBV6-5 TGTGCCAGCAGTTACTTAAAAGGGGGAACTGAAGCTTTCTTT CASSYLKGGTEAFF
TRBJ2-3 NA NA TRBV10-1 TGCGCCAGCAGTGAAGGGTGGGATACGCAGTATTTT CASSEGWDTQYF
TRBJ2-5 once NA TRBV7-2 TGTGCCAGCAGCATACAGGGAAGAGAGACCCAGTACTTC CASSIQGRETQYF
TRBJ2-3 NA NA TRBV4-1 TGCGCCAGCAGCCAAGATGCTACGCAGTATTTT CASSQDATQYF
TRBJ2-3 NA TRBD2 TRBV6-5 TGTGCCAGCAGTTACCGGGACTACCATACGCAGTATTTT CASSYRDYHTQYF
TRBJ2-5 NA NA TRBV9 TGTGCCAGCAGCGTAACGGAGGTATCCAGGGAGACCCAGTACTTC CASSVTEVSRETQYF
TRBJ2-7 NA NA TRBV6-5 TGTGCCAGCAGTTTTGGGTCGTACTACGAGCAGTACTTC CASSFGSYYEQYF
TRBJ1-5 few NA TRBV11-2 TGTGCCAGCAGCTTAGGCATCAATCAGCCCCAGCATTTT CASSLGINQPQHF
TRBJ2-7 few NA TRBV6-6 TGTGCCAGCAGTCCTCCCTCCTACGAGCAGTACTTC CASSPPSYEQYF
TRBJ2-7 NA NA TRBV25-1 TGTGCCAGCAGTGAGGGACTCTTGGCGCAGTACTTC CASSEGLLAQYF
TRBJ1-1 few TRBD1 TRBV19 TGTGCCTGCAGAGAGGGGGCGAGGACTGAAGCTTTCTTT CACREGARTEAFF
TRBJ1-2 NA TRBD1 TRBV9 TGTGCCAGCAGCGTAGGGGCAGGGGGCTATGGCTACACCTTC CASSVGAGGYGYTF